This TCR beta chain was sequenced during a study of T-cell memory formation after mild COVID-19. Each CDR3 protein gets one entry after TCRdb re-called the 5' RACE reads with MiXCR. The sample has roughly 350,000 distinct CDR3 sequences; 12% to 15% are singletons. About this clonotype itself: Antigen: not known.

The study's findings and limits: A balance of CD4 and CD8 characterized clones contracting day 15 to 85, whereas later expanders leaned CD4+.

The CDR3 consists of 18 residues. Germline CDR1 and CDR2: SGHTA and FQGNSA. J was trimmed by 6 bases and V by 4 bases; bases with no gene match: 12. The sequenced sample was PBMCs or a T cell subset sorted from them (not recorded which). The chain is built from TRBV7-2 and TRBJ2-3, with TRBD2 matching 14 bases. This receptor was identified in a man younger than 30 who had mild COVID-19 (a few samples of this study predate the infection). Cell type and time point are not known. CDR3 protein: CASSSPGLAGGLWDTQYF. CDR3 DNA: TGTGCCAGCAGCTCACCTGGACTAGCGGGGGGTCTCTGGGATACGCAGTATTTT.